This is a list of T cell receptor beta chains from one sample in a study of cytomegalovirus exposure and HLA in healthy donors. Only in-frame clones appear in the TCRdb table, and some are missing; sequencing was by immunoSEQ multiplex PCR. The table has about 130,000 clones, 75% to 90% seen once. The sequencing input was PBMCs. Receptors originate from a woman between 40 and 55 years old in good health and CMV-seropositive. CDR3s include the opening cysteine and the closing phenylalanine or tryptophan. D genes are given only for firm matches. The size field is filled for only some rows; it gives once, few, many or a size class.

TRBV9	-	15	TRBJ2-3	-	TGTGCCAGCAGCCTAATAGCGGCTAGCACAGATACGCAGTATTTT	CASSLIAASTDTQYF
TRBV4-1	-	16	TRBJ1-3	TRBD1	TGCGCCAGCAGCCAAGATCGAGGACAGGCTGGAAACACCATATATTTT	CASSQDRGQAGNTIYF
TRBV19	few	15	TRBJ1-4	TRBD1	TGTGCCAGTAGTTCGAGGGGGACAGGGTTCGAAAAACTGTTTTTT	CASSSRGTGFEKLFF
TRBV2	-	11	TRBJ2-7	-	TGTGCCAGCAGCTACGATTACGAGCAGTACTTC	CASSYDYEQYF
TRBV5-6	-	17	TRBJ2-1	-	TGTGCCAGCAGCCCCCCGGTCGGACACGTGGGATACAATGAGCAGTTCTTC	CASSPPVGHVGYNEQFF
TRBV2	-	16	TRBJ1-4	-	TGTGCCAGCAGTTTAGACAGACCTGCAACTAATGAAAAACTGTTTTTT	CASSLDRPATNEKLFF
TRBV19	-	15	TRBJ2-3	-	TGTGCCAGTAGTACCGGACAGTCTGGCACAGATACGCAGTATTTT	CASSTGQSGTDTQYF
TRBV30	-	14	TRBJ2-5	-	TGTGCCTGGAGTCTCTTAGCGGTCCAAGAGACCCAGTACTTC	CAWSLLAVQETQYF
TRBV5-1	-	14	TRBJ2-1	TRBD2	TGCGCCAGCAGCCCGGGACTAGCTCACAATGAGCAGTTCTTC	CASSPGLAHNEQFF
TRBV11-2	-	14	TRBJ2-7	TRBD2	TGTGCCAGCAGCTTAGGCGGGAGCTCCTACGAGCAGTACTTC	CASSLGGSSYEQYF
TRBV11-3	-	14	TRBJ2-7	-	TGTGCCAGCAGTCTAGATGCTAGCGCCTACGAGCAGTACTTC	CASSLDASAYEQYF
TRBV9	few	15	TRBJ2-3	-	TGTGCCAGCAGCGGGGGGGAACGGAGCACAGATACGCAGTATTTT	CASSGGERSTDTQYF
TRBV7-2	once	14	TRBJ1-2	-	TGTGCCAGCAGCCTTAGACAAATCAACTATGGCTACACCTTC	CASSLRQINYGYTF
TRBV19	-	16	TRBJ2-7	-	TGTGCCAGTAGTGAATTGGCGGCGGGGAGCTCCTACGAGCAGTACTTC	CASSELAAGSSYEQYF
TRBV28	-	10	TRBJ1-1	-	TGTGCCAGCAGTTTCAATGAAGCTTTCTTT	CASSFNEAFF
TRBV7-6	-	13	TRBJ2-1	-	TGTGCCAGCAGCTGGGGGGATTACAATGAGCAGTTCTTC	CASSWGDYNEQFF
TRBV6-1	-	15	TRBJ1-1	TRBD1	TGTGCCAGCAGTGAACCGGGACAGGGGGCCACTGAAGCTTTCTTT	CASSEPGQGATEAFF
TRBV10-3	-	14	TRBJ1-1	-	TGTGCCATCAGTGAGTTGGGGAGAGGGACTGAAGCTTTCTTT	CAISELGRGTEAFF
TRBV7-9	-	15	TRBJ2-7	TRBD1	TGTGCCAGCAGCTTTGACAGGGGAACTACCTACGAGCAGTACTTC	CASSFDRGTTYEQYF
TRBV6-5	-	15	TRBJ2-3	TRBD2	TGTGCCAGCAGATTAGCGGGGGAGCTGCCAGATACGCAGTATTTT	CASRLAGELPDTQYF